Described below is a single T cell receptor beta chain sequence and its context. This clonotype came up a few times. This clone's antigen is unknown. Base qualities are missing; no much larger clone stands one base away. Per the germline V gene, SQVTM is the CDR1 and ANQGSEA is the CDR2. The CDR3 has 11 amino acids, counting the end cysteine and phenylalanine. The sequence is cut down to CDR3 DNA, 33 bases in frame from base 1. The sample is drawn from a study of T cell repertoires in cytomegalovirus infection (dated by TCRdb to between 2018 and 2021). For the study in its entirety: Donor HLA type was relevant to the analysis, as public TCR beta signatures indicated carriage of CMV infection together with the matching HLA type.

The sequencer was an Illumina HiSeq 1500. The public reads were reanalyzed by TCRdb: fastp trimming at Q25, MiXCR alignment, in-frame beta chains only. Rows with a matching CDR3 protein are joined into one entry that keeps the most common DNA and genes. The sample table records 250,000 to 300,000 distinct CDR3 sequences; about 25% of these occur just once. The top ten hold approximately 15% of the sample. Broad study findings and their caveats: The ex vivo response was dominated by HLA-C-restricted CMV-specific TCR beta clonotypes, which also provided the single most frequent clonotype in two of eight donors. Carriers of CMV infection plus the relevant HLA type were discriminated by the cumulative frequency of public TCR beta family members in the study cohort and in an independent approximately 360-donor cohort.

Sequencing was carried out using PBMCs. The TCR was taken from a human donor in good health (CMV status not recorded). Some clones in this sample may be carry-over from other donors' samples. The V and J genes are TRBV29-1 and TRBJ2-7; 7 bases in the middle match TRBD1. The sequenced DNA is TGCGGCGCCGGGACAGCATACGAGCAGTACTTC. Translated, this is CGAGTAYEQYF.